This T cell receptor (beta chain) derives from a study of cytomegalovirus exposure and HLA in healthy donors. CDR1 and CDR2 from the germline V gene are LGHNA and YNFKEQ. CDR3 length: 16 residues. J lost 2 bases, V lost 2 bases, and 9 bases had no gene match. Primers for the PCR totalled 60 Vbeta and 13 Jbeta. The repertoire was sequenced with immunoSEQ multiplex PCR; TCRdb's copy has only in-frame clones and lacks some. This table has 100,000 to 150,000 clones, roughly 85% appearing once. The source is a man in his forties in good health and CMV-seronegative. Input material: PBMCs. The V call is TRBV4-2, the J call TRBJ2-7, with 7 bases aligning to TRBD2. CDR3 bases: TGTGCCAGCAGCCAAATTATTCCTAGCGGAACCTACGAGCAGTACTTC. It translates to CASSQIIPSGTYEQYF.